A selection of T cell receptor beta chains follows, all from one sample in a study of blood T cell repertoires in COVID-19. Method: immunoSEQ multiplex PCR; TCRdb's copy keeps in-frame clones and lacks some. This repertoire shows 250,000 to 300,000 clones, 81% found once; its top ten account for less than 3%. The sample comprised peripheral blood. These receptors were obtained from an older woman with active or convalescent COVID-19. CDR3s include the opening cysteine and the closing phenylalanine or tryptophan. The order of the fields is V gene, J gene, clone size, D gene, CDR3 DNA, CDR3 protein. D genes are given only for firm matches. The listing skips clone size in some rows; elsewhere it reads once, few, many or a size class.

TRBV3-1/TRBV3-2	TRBJ1-1	.	.	TGTGCCAGCAGCCGTACAGGGATCACTGAAGCTTTCTTT	CASSRTGITEAFF
TRBV24-1	TRBJ2-1	.	.	TGTGCCACCAGTGATGCTAACCAGGGTATTTTCAATGAGCAGTTCTTC	CATSDANQGIFNEQFF
TRBV7-2	TRBJ1-1	.	TRBD1	TGTGCCAGCAGCCTGGGGACAGGGGGCTTCACTGAAGCTTTCTTT	CASSLGTGGFTEAFF
TRBV7-2	TRBJ2-2	few	TRBD2	TGTGCCAGCAGCGAACTAGCGGGGGGAACCGGGGAGCTGTTTTTT	CASSELAGGTGELFF
TRBV3-1/TRBV3-2	TRBJ1-2	.	TRBD1	TGTGCCAGCAGCCTGACAGGGGGACTCTGGTATGGCTACACCTTC	CASSLTGGLWYGYTF
TRBV5-6	TRBJ2-5	.	.	TGTGCCAGCAGCTTGGATTCCAGGGGCCAAGAGACCCAGTACTTC	CASSLDSRGQETQYF
TRBV18	TRBJ2-2	once	.	TGTGCCAGCTCACCGCCCGGTACCGGGGAGCTGTTTTTT	CASSPPGTGELFF
TRBV7-9	TRBJ1-1	.	.	TGTGCCAGCAGCGTCGGGTCGAACACTGAAGCTTTCTTT	CASSVGSNTEAFF
TRBV4-1	TRBJ1-3	.	TRBD1	TGCGCCAGCAGCCGGGACAGGGGTGTAGGAAACACCATATATTTT	CASSRDRGVGNTIYF
TRBV5-1	TRBJ2-3	once	.	TGCGCCAGCAGCAGTCGTTCCGGTTTCAATACGCAGTATTTT	CASSSRSGFNTQYF
TRBV27	TRBJ2-7	.	TRBD2	TGTGCCAGCAGTTTCGCGGGGGGATTTTACGAGCAGTACTTC	CASSFAGGFYEQYF
TRBV4-2	TRBJ2-1	.	.	TGTGCCAGCAGGCCTCAGGGGGCGCGGGGGTACAATGAGCAGTTCTTC	CASRPQGARGYNEQFF
TRBV5-6	TRBJ1-4	.	TRBD1	TGTGCCAGCAGCTTGGCCGACAGGGGTTCTCAAAAACTGTTTTTT	CASSLADRGSQKLFF
TRBV11-3	TRBJ2-3	.	.	TGTGCCAGCAGCGCTAACAGGGGCACAGATACGCAGTATTTT	CASSANRGTDTQYF
TRBV19	TRBJ1-3	once	.	TGTGCCAGTAAGAGAGGTGCCGCCTCGAGCTCTGGAAACACCATATATTTT	CASKRGAASSSGNTIYF
TRBV10-3	TRBJ2-7	.	TRBD2	TGTGCCATCAGTGAGGCAGCGGGGGGTCCCTACGAGCAGTACTTC	CAISEAAGGPYEQYF
TRBV4-1	TRBJ1-1	.	TRBD1	TGCGCCAGCAGCCGGTCGCCTTATGGACAGGGCCGAAACACTGAAGCTTTCTTT	CASSRSPYGQGRNTEAFF
TRBV3-1/TRBV3-2	TRBJ2-7	.	.	TGTGCCAGCAGCCAAGATAGGGGCACAGGGTCGGGCGAGCAGTACTTC	CASSQDRGTGSGEQYF
TRBV4-1	TRBJ1-1	.	.	TGCGCCAGCAGCCAAGGGAGGGTGGGGACTGAAGCTTTCTTT	CASSQGRVGTEAFF
TRBV6-1	TRBJ2-4	.	TRBD1	TGTGCCAGCAGTGAAGCGGGACAGGGTTACATTCAGTACTTC	CASSEAGQGYIQYF
TRBV5-1	TRBJ2-4	.	.	TGCGCCAGCAGCTTAATGGTCGGAGACAAAAACATTCAGTACTTC	CASSLMVGDKNIQYF
TRBV5-4	TRBJ2-3	.	TRBD2	TGTGCCAGCAGCTTGGGACTAGCGGGGGGAAGGGGCACAGATACGCAGTATTTT	CASSLGLAGGRGTDTQYF
TRBV12-5	TRBJ1-2	.	.	TGTGCTAGTGGTTTTCCTTTGACAATGCAGGGAGGGTATGGCTACACCTTC	CASGFPLTMQGGYGYTF
TRBV30	TRBJ2-7	.	TRBD1	TGTGCCTGGCAGACAGGGGAGGAGGACGAGCAGTACTTC	CAWQTGEEDEQYF
TRBV6-6	TRBJ1-1	.	.	TGTGCCAGCAGCTCGCGGACTATAGGAGCTTTCTTT	CASSSRTIGAFF